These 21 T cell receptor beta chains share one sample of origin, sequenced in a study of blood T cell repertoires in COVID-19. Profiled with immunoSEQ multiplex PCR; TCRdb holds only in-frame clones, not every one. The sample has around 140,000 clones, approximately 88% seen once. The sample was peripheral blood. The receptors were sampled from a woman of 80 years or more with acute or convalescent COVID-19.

The CDR3 coding sequence is TGTGCCTGGATTAGACAGGGCACAGCCGGGGGCTACACCTTC. Protein product: CAWIRQGTAGGYTF. V usage is TRBV30 and J usage is TRBJ1-2; TRBD1 aligns across 7 bases. V gave up 4 bases and J gave up 8 bases; unmatched junction bases: 13. The CDR3 covers 14 residues. Per the germline V gene, CDR1 is GTSNPN and CDR2 is SVGIG (reference sequence).

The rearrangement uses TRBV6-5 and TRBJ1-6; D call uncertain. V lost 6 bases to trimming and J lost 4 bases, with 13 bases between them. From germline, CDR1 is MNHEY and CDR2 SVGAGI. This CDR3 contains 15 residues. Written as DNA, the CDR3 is TGTGCCAGCAGGCCAAACAGCCCTTATAATTCACCCCTCCACTTT. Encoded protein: CASRPNSPYNSPLHF.

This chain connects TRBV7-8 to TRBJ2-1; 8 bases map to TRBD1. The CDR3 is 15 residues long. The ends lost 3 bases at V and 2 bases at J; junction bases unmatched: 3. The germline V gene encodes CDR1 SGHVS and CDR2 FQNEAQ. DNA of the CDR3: TGTGCCAGCAGCTTTAGGACAGGGCCCTACAATGAGCAGTTCTTC. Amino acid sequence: CASSFRTGPYNEQFF.

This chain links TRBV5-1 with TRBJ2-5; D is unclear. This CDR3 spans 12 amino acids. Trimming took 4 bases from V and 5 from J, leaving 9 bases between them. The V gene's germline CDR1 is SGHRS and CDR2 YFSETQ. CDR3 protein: CASSLSFETQYF. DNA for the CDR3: TGCGCCAGCAGCCTTAGCTTCGAGACCCAGTACTTC. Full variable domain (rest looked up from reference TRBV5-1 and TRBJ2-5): KAGVTQTPRYLIKTRGQQVTLSCSPISGHRSVSWYQQTPGQGLQFLFEYFSETQRNKGNFPGRFSGRQFSNSRSEMNVSTLELGDSALYLCASSLSFETQYFGPGTRLLVL.

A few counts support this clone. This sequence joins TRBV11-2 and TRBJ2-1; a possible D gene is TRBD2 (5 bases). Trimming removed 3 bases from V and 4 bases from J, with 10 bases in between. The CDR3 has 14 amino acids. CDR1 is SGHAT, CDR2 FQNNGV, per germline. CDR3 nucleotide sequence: TGTGCCAGCAGCTTCGCGGGCAGATACAATGAGCAGTTCTTC. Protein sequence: CASSFAGRYNEQFF.

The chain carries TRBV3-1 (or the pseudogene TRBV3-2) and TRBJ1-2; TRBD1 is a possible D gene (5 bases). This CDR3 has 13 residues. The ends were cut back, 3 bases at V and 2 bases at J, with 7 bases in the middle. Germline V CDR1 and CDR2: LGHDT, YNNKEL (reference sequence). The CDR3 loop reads CASSHRQNYGYTF. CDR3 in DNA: TGTGCCAGCAGCCATCGACAGAACTATGGCTACACCTTC.

CDR3 in amino acids: CASSVGLGDTQYF. CDR3 DNA: TGCGCCAGCAGCGTTGGACTAGGAGATACGCAGTATTTT. V and J are TRBV5-1 and TRBJ2-3, with TRBD2 identical over 7 bases. Germline V gene data show CDR1 as SGHRS and CDR2 as YFSETQ. The CDR3 spans 13 residues. J gave up 5 bases and V 4 bases, and 4 bases lay outside the gene matches.

The CDR3: CASSYDRRTASGNTIYF. CDR3 nucleotide sequence: TGTGCCAGCAGCTACGACCGACGGACAGCCTCTGGAAACACCATATATTTT. This sequence joins TRBV11-2 and TRBJ1-3; possible D gene TRBD1, 6 bases. The CDR3 runs to 17 residues. The germline V gene encodes CDR1 SGHAT and CDR2 FQNNGV. V was clipped by 4 bases and J by 0 bases, with 16 bases between them.

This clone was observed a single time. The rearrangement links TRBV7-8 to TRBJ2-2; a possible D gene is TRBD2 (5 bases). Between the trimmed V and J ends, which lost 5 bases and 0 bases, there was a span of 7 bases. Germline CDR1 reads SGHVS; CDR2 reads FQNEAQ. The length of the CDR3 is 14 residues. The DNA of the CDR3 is TGTGCCAGCAGCCAACTAGCGAACACCGGGGAGCTGTTTTTT. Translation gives CASSQLANTGELFF.

This chain's CDR3 is CSASPGSGYGYTF. CDR3 in DNA: TGCAGTGCTAGTCCGGGGTCGGGCTATGGCTACACCTTC. The chain combines TRBV20-1 with TRBJ1-2; D ambiguous. The V gene lost 3 bases and the J gene lost 4 bases, with 12 bases spanning the gap. The CDR3 extends over 13 amino acids. Per the germline V gene, CDR1 is DFQATT and CDR2 is SNEGSKA (reference sequence).

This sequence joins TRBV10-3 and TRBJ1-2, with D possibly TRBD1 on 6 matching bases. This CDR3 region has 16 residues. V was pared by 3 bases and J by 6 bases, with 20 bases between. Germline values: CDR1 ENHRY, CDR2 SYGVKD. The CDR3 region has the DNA TGTGCCATCAGTGATACATGGTGGGCAGGGGACGATGGCTACACCTTC. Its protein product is CAISDTWWAGDDGYTF.

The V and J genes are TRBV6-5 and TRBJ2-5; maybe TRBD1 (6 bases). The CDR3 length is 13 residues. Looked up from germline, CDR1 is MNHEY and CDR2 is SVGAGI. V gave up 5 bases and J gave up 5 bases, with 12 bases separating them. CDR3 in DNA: TGTGCCAGCAGTCCCTTGGGGGCGGAGACCCAGTACTTC. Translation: CASSPLGAETQYF.

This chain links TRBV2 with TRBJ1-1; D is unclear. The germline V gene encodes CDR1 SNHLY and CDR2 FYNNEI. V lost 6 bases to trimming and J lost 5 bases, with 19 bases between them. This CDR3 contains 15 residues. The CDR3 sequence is CASRLQALENTEAFF. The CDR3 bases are TGTGCCAGCAGGCTACAAGCCTTGGAGAATACTGAAGCTTTCTTT.

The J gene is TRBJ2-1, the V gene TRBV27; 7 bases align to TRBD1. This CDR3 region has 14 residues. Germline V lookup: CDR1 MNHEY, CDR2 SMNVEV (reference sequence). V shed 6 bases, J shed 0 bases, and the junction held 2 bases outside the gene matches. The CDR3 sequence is CASSPGGSYNEQFF. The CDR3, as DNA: TGTGCCAGCAGCCCAGGGGGCTCCTACAATGAGCAGTTCTTC.

This chain's CDR3 is CATSLAGGGDTQYF. In DNA form, the CDR3 reads TGTGCCACCAGTCTAGCGGGGGGGGGAGATACGCAGTATTTT. The rearrangement links TRBV24-1 to TRBJ2-3; 12 nucleotides align to TRBD2. The CDR3 has 14 residues. In germline, CDR1 is KGHDR, CDR2 SFDVKD. V was pared by 6 bases and J by 5 bases, with 2 bases of the junction left unmatched.

The CDR3 is CATSDRTGGPYNSPLHF. CDR3 bases: TGTGCCACCAGTGACCGAACAGGGGGCCCTTATAATTCACCCCTCCACTTT. V and J are TRBV24-1 and TRBJ1-6; the match to TRBD1 covers 9 bases. The germline gives CDR1 KGHDR, CDR2 SFDVKD. J lost 4 bases, V lost 4 bases, and 7 bases had no gene match. The CDR3 has 17 amino acids.

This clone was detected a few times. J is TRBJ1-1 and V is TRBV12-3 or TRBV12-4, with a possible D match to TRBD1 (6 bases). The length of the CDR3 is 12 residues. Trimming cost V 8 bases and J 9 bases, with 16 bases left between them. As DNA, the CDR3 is TGTGCCAGCCAGGGGTTGGACAGACAAGCTTTCTTT. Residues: CASQGLDRQAFF.

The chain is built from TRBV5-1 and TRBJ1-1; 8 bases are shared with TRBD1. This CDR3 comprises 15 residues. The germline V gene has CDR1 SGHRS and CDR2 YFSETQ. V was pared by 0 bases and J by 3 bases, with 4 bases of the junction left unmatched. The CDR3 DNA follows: TGCGCCAGCAGCTTGGGAGGGACAGGAGACACTGAAGCTTTCTTT. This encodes CASSLGGTGDTEAFF. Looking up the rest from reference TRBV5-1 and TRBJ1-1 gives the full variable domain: KAGVTQTPRYLIKTRGQQVTLSCSPISGHRSVSWYQQTPGQGLQFLFEYFSETQRNKGNFPGRFSGRQFSNSRSEMNVSTLELGDSALYLCASSLGGTGDTEAFFGQGTRLTVV.

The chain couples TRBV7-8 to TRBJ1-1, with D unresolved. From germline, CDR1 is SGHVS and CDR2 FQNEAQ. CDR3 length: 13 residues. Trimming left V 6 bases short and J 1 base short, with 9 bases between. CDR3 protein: CASSGLRNTEAFF. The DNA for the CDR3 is TGTGCCAGCAGTGGACTCCGGAACACTGAAGCTTTCTTT.

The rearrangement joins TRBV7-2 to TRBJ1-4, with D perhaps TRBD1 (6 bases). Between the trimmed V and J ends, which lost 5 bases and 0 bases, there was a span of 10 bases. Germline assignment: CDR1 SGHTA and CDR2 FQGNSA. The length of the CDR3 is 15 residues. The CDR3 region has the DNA TGTGCCAGCAGCCTCCGGGACACAACTAATGAAAAACTGTTTTTT. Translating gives CASSLRDTTNEKLFF.

This CDR3 is CASGDRTFGYTF. The CDR3 DNA is TGTGCCAGCGGGGACAGGACCTTTGGCTACACCTTC. The chain links TRBV18 to TRBJ1-2, with 8 bases that match TRBD1. CDR1 is KGHSH, CDR2 LQKENI, per germline. The CDR3 length is 12 residues. Trimming cost V 8 bases and J 7 bases; bases outside gene matches: 6.